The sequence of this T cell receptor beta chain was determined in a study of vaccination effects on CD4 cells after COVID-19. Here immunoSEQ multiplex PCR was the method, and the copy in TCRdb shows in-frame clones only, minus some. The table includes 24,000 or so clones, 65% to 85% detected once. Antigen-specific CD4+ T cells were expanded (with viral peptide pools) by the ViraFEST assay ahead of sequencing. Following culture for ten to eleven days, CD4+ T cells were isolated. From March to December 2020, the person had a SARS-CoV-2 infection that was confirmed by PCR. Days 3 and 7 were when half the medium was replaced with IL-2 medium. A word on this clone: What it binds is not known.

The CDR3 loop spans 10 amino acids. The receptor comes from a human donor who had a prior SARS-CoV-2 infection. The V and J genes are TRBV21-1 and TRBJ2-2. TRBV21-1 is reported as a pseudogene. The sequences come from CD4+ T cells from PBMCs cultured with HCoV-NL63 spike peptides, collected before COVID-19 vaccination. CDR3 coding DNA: TGTGCCAGGGAAGCCGGGGAGCTGTTTTTT. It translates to CAREAGELFF.